What follows are 25 T cell receptor beta chains derived from one specimen sequenced in a study of Tregs in tolerant kidney transplant recipients (dated by TCRdb to between 2018 and 2021). Receptor amplification or capture employed the immunoSEQ multiplex PCR assay. TCRdb stores this immuneACCESS table with in-frame sequences only. Part of the clones is absent; in the studies checked, under half of the shortfall reflects unresolved V genes, and no reason is known for the rest. This sample comprises 100,000 to 150,000 clones, around 94% of them detected only once. Roughly 0.63% of the sample is in the top ten clones. The sequenced sample consisted of CD4+ T cells from blood. These TCRs come from a human donor in good health.

The chain recombines TRBV7-8 with TRBJ1-3; D is perhaps TRBD1 (5 bases). There are 14 residues in the CDR3. The V gene's germline CDR1 is SGHVS and CDR2 FQNEAQ. V dropped 1 base and J dropped 4 bases, with 8 bases sitting between them. CDR3 region: CASSLVGGGNTIYF. Here the CDR3 DNA reads TGTGCCAGCAGCTTAGTCGGGGGAGGAAACACCATATATTTT. The complete variable domain, with remaining parts taken from reference TRBV7-8 and TRBJ1-3, reads GAGVSQSPRYKVAKRGQDVALRCDPISGHVSLFWYQQALGQGPEFLTYFQNEAQLDKSGLPSDRFFAERPEGSVSTLKIQRTQQEDSAVYLCASSLVGGGNTIYFGEGSWLTVV.

The V gene is TRBV7-6, the J gene TRBJ2-7, with 10 bases aligning to TRBD2. V lost 2 bases, J lost 5 bases, and 9 bases stayed unmatched. The CDR3 contains 16 residues. Germline V gene sequence: CDR1 SGHVS, CDR2 FNYEAQ. DNA of the CDR3: TGTGCCAGCAGCTTAAGGCCTAGCGGGAGTGACGACGAGCAGTACTTC. The encoded protein is CASSLRPSGSDDEQYF.

This clone has a handful of counts. This chain links TRBV5-8 with TRBJ1-2, with D maybe TRBD1 (5 bases). The CDR3 runs 14 residues. V lost 7 bases, J lost 7 bases, and 20 bases lay in between. CDR1 is SGHTS, CDR2 YDEGEE, per germline. The CDR3 nucleotides are TGTGCCAGCTCTCAGGGTTGGGGTGGTGTTGGCTACACCTTC. Translated: CASSQGWGGVGYTF.

This clone has more than one count but fewer than ten. The chain is built from TRBV5-1 and TRBJ1-1; D unresolved. Germline-derived CDR1 and CDR2 are SGHRS and YFSETQ. Deletions cut 1 base from V and 0 bases from J, with 7 bases between. The CDR3 has 14 amino acids. The CDR3 loop reads CASSLFNLNTEAFF. CDR3 sequence (DNA): TGCGCCAGCAGCTTGTTTAACCTGAACACTGAAGCTTTCTTT.

This chain connects TRBV5-5 to TRBJ1-1; D ambiguous. The CDR3 contains 15 residues. Deletions cut 0 bases from V and 0 bases from J, with 9 bases between. Germline loops: CDR1 SGHKS, CDR2 YYEKEE (reference sequence). CDR3 DNA: TGTGCCAGCAGCTTGGATCGCAGAATGAACACTGAAGCTTTCTTT. Amino acid sequence: CASSLDRRMNTEAFF.

This clone was observed a handful of times. The chain employs TRBV5-1 and TRBJ2-5; 12 bases fit TRBD2. With 7 bases clipped from V and 5 bases from J, the junction kept 6 bases outside the gene matches. This CDR3 contains 14 residues. CDR1 is SGHRS and CDR2 is YFSETQ in the germline V gene. CDR3 in amino acids: CASASGGGEETQYF. For the CDR3, the DNA is TGCGCCAGCGCTAGCGGGGGGGGCGAGGAGACCCAGTACTTC.

This clone was seen a few times. The limits of the CDR3 on the DNA are not certain, so only TCRdb's listed CDR3 is given. CDR3 residues: CASILGPGNTEAFF. This chain links TRBV7-9 with TRBJ1-1; the table gives TRBD1 as D, unverified against the DNA. With termini counted, the CDR3 has 14 amino acids. CDR1 and CDR2 (germline): SEHNR, FQNEAQ (reference sequence).

The chain combines TRBV28 with TRBJ2-7; tentative D call: TRBD2 (6 bases). V was trimmed by 6 bases and J by 4 bases, leaving 10 bases between them. Germline lookup yields CDR1 MDHEN and CDR2 SYDVKM. The CDR3 runs to 12 residues. As DNA, the CDR3 is TGTGCCAGCAGCCTACTAGCTTACGAGCAGTACTTC. Protein: CASSLLAYEQYF.

The chain is built from TRBV11-3 and TRBJ1-1; D call uncertain. This CDR3 comprises 13 residues. The V gene's germline CDR1 is SGHNT and CDR2 YENEEA. V was trimmed by 0 bases and J by 6 bases, leaving 8 bases between them. The CDR3 region has the DNA TGTGCCAGCAGCTTAGATTCGTGGTCTGAAGCTTTCTTT. This sequence encodes CASSLDSWSEAFF.

This rearrangement joins TRBV18 to TRBJ2-5, with D possibly TRBD2 on 6 matching bases. This CDR3 region has 15 residues. The V gene's germline CDR1 is KGHSH and CDR2 LQKENI. V lost 3 bases and J lost 1, with 12 bases in between. CDR3: CASSPTTGGQETQYF. CDR3 in DNA: TGTGCCAGCTCACCCACTACCGGGGGCCAAGAGACCCAGTACTTC. Full variable domain (remainder filled in from reference TRBV18 and TRBJ2-5): NAGVMQNPRHLVRRRGQEARLRCSPMKGHSHVYWYRQLPEEGLKFMVYLQKENIIDESGMPKERFSAEFPKEGPSILRIQQVVRGDSAAYFCASSPTTGGQETQYFGPGTRLLVL.

This CDR3 is CASSPGQYNQPQHF. DNA for the CDR3: TGTGCCAGTAGCCCGGGACAGTACAATCAGCCCCAGCATTTT. The chain is built from TRBV19 and TRBJ1-5; 7 bases align to TRBD1. V was clipped by 6 bases and J by 3 bases; unmatched bases: 5. Germline lookup yields CDR1 LNHDA and CDR2 SQIVND (reference sequence). The CDR3 is made up of 14 amino acids.

The chain is built from TRBV18 and TRBJ2-3; D unresolved. In germline, CDR1 is KGHSH, CDR2 LQKENI. V was shortened by 6 bases and J by 2 bases, with 9 bases between the two germline ends. This CDR3 is built from 13 residues. CDR3 amino acids: CASSPSPTDTQYF. CDR3 sequence (DNA): TGTGCCAGCTCGCCTTCGCCCACAGATACGCAGTATTTT.

This clone has only a few counts. The gene calls are TRBV10-3 and TRBJ1-6; no clear D gene. Trimming cost V 7 bases and J 6 bases, with 13 bases left between them. CDR3 length: 14 amino acids. Germline CDR1 ENHRY, CDR2 SYGVKD. The CDR3 region has the DNA TGTGCCATCAAAGGTTCGCAGTTTAATTCACCCCTCCACTTT. Amino acids: CAIKGSQFNSPLHF.

The rearrangement joins TRBV4-1 to TRBJ1-2, with 7 bases aligning to TRBD1. This CDR3 is 15 amino acids long. Germline CDR1 reads MGHRA; CDR2 reads YSYEKL. Trimming took 6 bases from V and 8 from J; bases not matched to a gene: 15. CDR3 DNA: TGCGCCAGCAGGGAGGCCGGGACAGCCGTCAAGGGCTACACCTTC. Its protein is CASREAGTAVKGYTF.

V gene TRBV5-6 combines with J gene TRBJ2-7; D unresolved. Looked up from germline, CDR1 is SGHDT and CDR2 is YYEEEE. The length of the CDR3 is 17 residues. V was trimmed by 1 base and J by 2 bases, leaving 19 bases between them. CDR3 DNA sequence: TGTGCCAGCAGCTTGTTAAGTTCTCGGAAAACAGCCTACGAGCAGTACTTC. Its protein is CASSLLSSRKTAYEQYF.

The chain uses TRBV15 and TRBJ1-5, with 8 nucleotides matching TRBD1. V shed 8 bases and J 0 bases; nucleotides not matched to a gene: 3. There are 14 residues in the CDR3. Germline V lookup: CDR1 LNHNV, CDR2 YYDKDF (reference sequence). CDR3 bases: TGTGCCACCTCAGGGGGCTATAGCAATCAGCCCCAGCATTTT. Its translation: CATSGGYSNQPQHF. Drawing the rest from reference TRBV15 and TRBJ1-5, the complete variable domain is DAMVIQNPRYQVTQFGKPVTLSCSQTLNHNVMYWYQQKSSQAPKLLFHYYDKDFNNEADTPDNFQSRRPNTSFCFLDIRSPGLGDTAMYLCATSGGYSNQPQHFGDGTRLSIL.

The V and J genes are TRBV6-1 and TRBJ1-5; no clear D. This CDR3 spans 14 amino acids. Germline V gene lookup returns CDR1 MNHNS and CDR2 SASEGT. V lost 7 bases, J lost 0 bases, and 10 bases lay in between. The DNA for the CDR3 is TGTGCCAGCACCCTGATAGGTAGCAATCAGCCCCAGCATTTT. This codes for CASTLIGSNQPQHF.

CDR3 sequence (DNA): TGTGCCAGCAGCTTCCAACCGACAGGGGGTAGGGACGGGGAGCTGTTTTTT. Its protein is CASSFQPTGGRDGELFF. This chain joins TRBV11-2 and TRBJ2-2, with 9 bases aligning to TRBD1. Germline CDR1 and CDR2: SGHAT and FQNNGV. The CDR3 has 17 residues. Trimming cost V 3 bases and J 7 bases; bases outside gene matches: 12.

The V call is TRBV7-9, the J call TRBJ2-1; D is unresolved. This CDR3 has 13 amino acids. Trimming removed 1 base at V and 5 bases at J, with 6 bases between. Germline V gene lookup returns CDR1 SEHNR and CDR2 FQNEAQ (reference sequence). The chain's CDR3 is CASSLVFNNEQFF. The CDR3 nucleotides read TGTGCCAGCAGCTTAGTTTTCAACAATGAGCAGTTCTTC.

V and J are TRBV27 and TRBJ2-6, with D perhaps TRBD1 (5 bases). The length of the CDR3 is 19 residues. Germline lookup yields CDR1 MNHEY and CDR2 SMNVEV (reference sequence). Between the trimmed V and J ends, which lost 1 base and 0 bases, there was a span of 16 bases. CDR3 nucleotides: TGTGCCAGCAGTTTATTCGCGACAGCTACTTACTCTGGGGCCAACGTCCTGACTTTC. Protein product: CASSLFATATYSGANVLTF.

This chain connects TRBV7-2 to TRBJ2-3; the D is unclear. The V and J ends lost 2 bases and 2 bases respectively, with 8 bases between them. CDR3 length: 14 residues. The germline V gene has CDR1 SGHTA and CDR2 FQGNSA. The chain's CDR3 is CASSLNRVTDTQYF. The DNA for the CDR3 is TGTGCCAGCAGCTTAAATCGGGTCACAGATACGCAGTATTTT.

CDR3 nucleotides: TGCGCCAGCAGCTTCCGGGACAGGGGATTTGGCTATGGCTACACCTTC. Its protein product is CASSFRDRGFGYGYTF. This sequence joins TRBV5-1 and TRBJ1-2; 10 bases agree with TRBD1. The CDR3 has 16 residues. V was clipped by 2 bases and J by 4 bases; unmatched bases: 8. Germline CDR1 is SGHRS and CDR2 is YFSETQ. The full variable domain, in which reference TRBV5-1 and TRBJ1-2 provide the parts outside the CDR3, is KAGVTQTPRYLIKTRGQQVTLSCSPISGHRSVSWYQQTPGQGLQFLFEYFSETQRNKGNFPGRFSGRQFSNSRSEMNVSTLELGDSALYLCASSFRDRGFGYGYTFGSGTRLTVV.

The chain uses TRBV13 and TRBJ1-2; 7 bases fit TRBD1. This CDR3 comprises 14 residues. Per germline, CDR1 PRHDT and CDR2 FYEKMQ (reference sequence). V was clipped by 5 bases and J by 5 bases; unmatched bases: 8. CDR3 in DNA: TGTGCCAGCAGCCGACAGGGAAGTCAGTATGGCTACACCTTC. Translating it yields CASSRQGSQYGYTF.

The chain couples TRBV29-1 to TRBJ1-2; 10 nucleotides align to TRBD1. The CDR3 covers 16 residues. The J segment lost 0 bases and the V segment lost 4 bases, leaving 8 bases of the junction unmatched. Germline-derived CDR1 and CDR2 are SQVTM and ANQGSEA. CDR3 nucleotides: TGCAGCGTTGGAGGGACAGGGGTACGCGCTAACTATGGCTACACCTTC. It specifies CSVGGTGVRANYGYTF.

The chain has TRBV6-5 and TRBJ1-1; D is unresolved. The CDR3 contains 15 residues. The germline CDR1 and CDR2 sequences are MNHEY and SVGAGI. The germline V and J ends were trimmed by 2 bases and 0 bases, with 10 bases remaining between them. Here the CDR3 reads CASSYARPMNTEAFF. CDR3 DNA: TGTGCCAGCAGTTACGCCAGGCCTATGAACACTGAAGCTTTCTTT.